This T cell receptor beta chain was sequenced in a study of blood T cell repertoires in COVID-19. On the study more broadly: Whether acute or convalescent, the COVID-19 samples came from the United States, Italy and Spain.

Some clones are missing from TCRdb's copy, which holds only in-frame ones; the method was immunoSEQ multiplex PCR. The profile shows roughly 190,000 clones, 80% to 90% of them singletons. Sample: peripheral blood. The source is a man aged 18 to 30 with active or convalescent COVID-19.

This chain's CDR3 is CASSLVAGSGNTIYF. The CDR3 region has the DNA TGCGCCAGCAGCTTGGTCGCAGGGTCTGGAAACACCATATATTTT. The V call is TRBV5-1, the J call TRBJ1-3, with D perhaps matching TRBD1 (5 bases). The V gene lost 0 bases and the J gene lost 1 base, with 8 bases spanning the gap. Germline V gene lookup returns CDR1 SGHRS and CDR2 YFSETQ. The CDR3 contains 15 residues. The entire variable domain, with the rest obtained from reference TRBV5-1 and TRBJ1-3, is as follows: KAGVTQTPRYLIKTRGQQVTLSCSPISGHRSVSWYQQTPGQGLQFLFEYFSETQRNKGNFPGRFSGRQFSNSRSEMNVSTLELGDSALYLCASSLVAGSGNTIYFGEGSWLTVV.